This T cell receptor (beta chain) was observed in a study of regulatory T cells in long-lasting Graves disease. General study findings and limits: Preferential use of TRBV28, TRBJ1-2 and TRBJ2-5 was seen in persistent disease.

Construction of the TCR beta libraries employed iRepertoire HTBI primers in conjunction with Arm-PCR of CDR3 regions. One entry per CDR3 protein, called by TCRdb with MiXCR from the multiplex PCR reads. The table includes hundreds of thousands of distinct CDR3 sequences, 16% detected once. The germline gives CDR1 DFQATT, CDR2 SNEGSKA (reference sequence). This CDR3 region has 15 residues. J was trimmed by 4 bases and V by 1 base; bases with no gene match: 6. This clonotype was seen many times. Its cognate antigen is unknown. Time point in this sample: newly diagnosed GD, antithyroid drugs for less than 3 months. TCR sequences were obtained from RNA taken from PBMCs. The data were also submitted as part of a second study, on T cells in Graves' hyperthyroidism and ophthalmopathy.

J is TRBJ2-3 and V is TRBV20-1; 9 bases line up with TRBD2. Here the sequenced sample was peripheral blood mononuclear cells (PBMCs), taken at new diagnosis, from a patient treated with antithyroid drugs. The TCR sequence derives from a man aged 35 to 55 with Graves disease. CDR3 DNA sequence: TGCAGTGCTAGAGGACAGCGGGGGGTGGCAGATACGCAGTATTTT. This sequence encodes CSARGQRGVADTQYF.